This TCR beta chain was profiled in a study of cytomegalovirus exposure and HLA in healthy donors. Study-wide points: Among the sequence variants, a highly shared cluster was likely an artifact of sequencing. Specific recognition of CMV antigens was confirmed in vitro for a few chains (all CMV-associated). In a later analysis, the majority of CMV-associated beta chains seemingly showed HLA restriction.

Details on this clone: Its matching antigen is unknown.

In the PCR, 60 Vbeta and 13 Jbeta primers were used. Sequenced by immunoSEQ multiplex PCR; TCRdb stores in-frame clones only, minus some. This sample's table has 100,000 to 150,000 clones. The sequencing input was PBMCs. This sequence originates from a man aged 18-30 years in good health and CMV-seronegative.

The CDR3 nucleotides are TGCAGCCCGACAGGCCCCCAAGAGACCCAGTACTTC. This codes for CSPTGPQETQYF. The chain has TRBV29-1 and TRBJ2-5; D is perhaps TRBD1 (6 bases). The germline gives CDR1 SQVTM, CDR2 ANQGSEA. V lost 8 bases, J lost 1 base, and 11 bases lay in between. CDR3 length: 12 residues.